These 7 T cell receptor beta chains originate from one sample sequenced in a study of blood T cell repertoires in COVID-19. Sequencing used immunoSEQ multiplex PCR; TCRdb keeps in-frame clones, though not all of them. Of about 190,000 clones detected, 70% to 80% appear once; the ten largest clones hold roughly 12%. Sequencing was carried out using peripheral blood. All receptors come from a middle-aged man who had recovered from COVID-19.

The chain carries TRBV30 and TRBJ1-2, with a possible D match to TRBD1 (6 bases). The CDR3 runs 12 residues. Germline V gene lookup returns CDR1 GTSNPN and CDR2 SVGIG (reference sequence). V gave up 4 bases and J gave up 7 bases, with 13 bases separating them. CDR3 sequence: CAWNQQGGGYTF. The DNA for the CDR3 is TGTGCCTGGAACCAACAGGGTGGTGGCTACACCTTC.

In nucleotides, the CDR3 is TGTGCCAGCAGCCTTCTGGGGGCTCGGGACTATGGCTACACCTTC. It translates to CASSLLGARDYGYTF. The V gene is TRBV21-1, the J gene TRBJ1-2; the D call TRBD1 from the table was never checked on the DNA. TRBV21-1 counts as a pseudogene. The CDR3 runs 15 residues.

The rearrangement joins TRBV30 to TRBJ2-1; TRBD1 agrees at 12 bases. The V gene end was trimmed by 3 bases and the J gene end by 6 bases; junction bases not matched to a gene: 6. The germline V gene has CDR1 GTSNPN and CDR2 SVGIG (reference sequence). The CDR3 contains 15 residues. The CDR3 DNA reads as TGTGCCTGGAGACTAGGGACAGGGGGCCTCAATGAGCAGTTCTTC. It translates to CAWRLGTGGLNEQFF.

The chain joins TRBV4-2 to TRBJ1-5; 7 nucleotides agree with TRBD1. In germline, CDR1 is LGHNA, CDR2 YNFKEQ. The V and J ends lost 4 bases and 2 bases, in that order; junction bases with no gene match: 8. CDR3 size: 16 residues. CDR3 sequence: CASSPTEGQRNQPQHF. CDR3 sequence (DNA): TGTGCCAGCAGCCCCACTGAGGGACAGCGCAATCAGCCCCAGCATTTT.

V is TRBV10-1 and J is TRBJ2-3, with a possible D match to TRBD1 (6 bases). The CDR3 extends over 13 amino acids. CDR1 WNHNN and CDR2 SYGVQD come from the germline V gene (reference sequence). Trimming cost V 3 bases and J 6 bases, with 10 bases left between them. The CDR3 loop is CASSDYRADTQYF. As DNA, the CDR3 is TGCGCCAGCAGTGATTACAGGGCCGATACGCAGTATTTT.

The chain couples TRBV5-6 to TRBJ2-7, with D perhaps matching TRBD1 (6 bases). This CDR3 is built from 14 residues. Trimming removed 5 bases from V and 2 bases from J, with 14 bases in between. The V gene's germline CDR1 is SGHDT and CDR2 YYEEEE. The DNA of the CDR3 is TGTGCCAGCAGTTCCCTAGACAGGACCTACGAGCAGTACTTC. Amino acids: CASSSLDRTYEQYF. Drawing the rest from reference TRBV5-6 and TRBJ2-7, the complete variable domain is DAGVTQSPTHLIKTRGQQVTLRCSPKSGHDTVSWYQQALGQGPQFIFQYYEEEERQRGNFPDRFSGHQFPNYSSELNVNALLLGDSALYLCASSSLDRTYEQYFGPGTRLTVT.

This clone was found once. Compared with germline, one end of the junction differs, possibly owing to a read error. The chain combines TRBV6-2 or TRBV6-3 with TRBJ2-7, with TRBD2 matching 9 bases. The CDR3 is 15 amino acids. Germline V CDR1 and CDR2: MNHEY, SVGEGT. The CDR3 DNA follows: TGTGCCAGCAGTTACTCCGCACAAAGGCTAGCGGGAAGCCACTTC. Amino acids: CASSYSAQRLAGSHF.